These 8 T cell receptor beta chains were sequenced from one sample in a study of T cells in narcolepsy (dated 2018 in TCRdb). Libraries were made using the immunoSEQ multiplex PCR assay. The clones in this table, taken by TCRdb from immuneACCESS, are in-frame only. Not every clone is retained; where verified, under half of the shortfall comes from an unresolved V gene, and the cause of the rest is unknown. The sample table contains about 32,000 clones; only one count was recorded for roughly 77% of them. The ten most abundant clones make up approximately 1% of the sample. Input material: CD45RA- memory CD4+ T cells from PBMCs. Interpreted using the paper, the cell subset or site label stands for: memory T cells sorted ex vivo from peripheral blood. These TCRs come from a human donor with narcolepsy.

The chain employs TRBV30 and TRBJ2-7, with D tentatively TRBD1 (5 bases). This CDR3 has 15 residues. Germline V CDR1 and CDR2: GTSNPN, SVGIG (reference sequence). Trimming removed 6 bases at V and 7 bases at J, with 25 bases between. The chain's CDR3 is CACTQDRQVQGEQYF. Here the CDR3 DNA reads TGTGCCTGCACACAAGACAGACAAGTCCAGGGAGAGCAGTACTTC.

The chain is built from TRBV11-2 and TRBJ1-4; TRBD1 matches at 7 bases. The CDR3 is 18 amino acids. Germline V gene sequence: CDR1 SGHAT, CDR2 FQNNGV. V dropped 5 bases and J dropped 0; count of bases not matched to a gene: 12. The CDR3 DNA reads TGTGCCAGCAGCCTGGGACAGCGCTCCTTTGCAACTAATGAAAAACTGTTTTTT. This sequence encodes CASSLGQRSFATNEKLFF.

This clone was recorded a few times. The chain is built from TRBV19 and TRBJ1-1; 7 bases agree with TRBD1. Germline CDR1 LNHDA, CDR2 SQIVND (reference sequence). J lost 0 bases, V lost 5 bases, and 9 bases had no gene match. CDR3 length: 16 amino acids. The CDR3 spells CASSPRQGSMNTEAFF. The CDR3 DNA sequence: TGTGCCAGTAGTCCGCGACAGGGATCCATGAACACTGAAGCTTTCTTT.

This clone was seen a handful of times. CDR3 sequence: CASSLGRQAKETQYF. The CDR3 coding sequence is TGTGCCAGCAGCCTCGGAAGACAGGCAAAAGAGACCCAGTACTTC. This chain links TRBV7-7 with TRBJ2-5, with D tentatively TRBD1 (6 bases). V lost 5 bases to trimming and J lost 3 bases, with 16 bases between them. Germline V lookup: CDR1 SSHAT, CDR2 FNYEAQ (reference sequence). The CDR3 totals 15 residues.

J is TRBJ2-5 and V is TRBV28; D might be TRBD1 (6 bases). Germline CDR1 reads MDHEN; CDR2 reads SYDVKM. Trimming shortened V by 10 bases and J by 4 bases, and 16 bases separated the two germline ends. The CDR3 runs to 13 residues. The CDR3 DNA reads TGTGCCACGAGGGAAGGGGGTCGAGAGACCCAGTACTTC. Protein product: CATREGGRETQYF.

The rearrangement uses TRBV6-5 and TRBJ1-1; no definite D call. The V gene lost 5 bases and the J gene lost 5 bases, with 18 bases spanning the gap. CDR3 length equals 15 residues. Looked up from germline, CDR1 is MNHEY and CDR2 is SVGAGI. CDR3 DNA: TGTGCCAGCAGTCCGAGCCGACCTAGAGGGACTGAAGCTTTCTTT. This sequence encodes CASSPSRPRGTEAFF.

V and J are TRBV6-1 and TRBJ1-5, with D perhaps matching TRBD1 (6 bases). Between the trimmed V and J ends, which lost 4 bases and 0 bases, there was a span of 7 bases. The CDR3 runs to 14 residues. CDR1 is MNHNS and CDR2 is SASEGT in the germline V gene. The CDR3 nucleotides are TGTGCCAGCAGTGGACAGGTTAGCAATCAGCCCCAGCATTTT. Translation gives CASSGQVSNQPQHF.

This sequence joins TRBV11-3 and TRBJ2-3; D gene unclear. V was cut by 2 bases and J by 5 bases, with 8 bases left in between. The CDR3 consists of 13 residues. The germline CDR1 and CDR2 sequences are SGHNT and YENEEA. This CDR3 is CASSLNLGDTQYF. The CDR3 region has the DNA TGTGCCAGCAGCTTAAACTTGGGAGATACGCAGTATTTT. Drawing the rest from reference TRBV11-3 and TRBJ2-3, the complete variable domain is EAGVVQSPRYKIIEKKQPVAFWCNPISGHNTLYWYLQNLGQGPELLIRYENEEAVDDSQLPKDRFSAERLKGVDSTLKIQPAELGDSAVYLCASSLNLGDTQYFGPGTRLTVL.